This paragraph covers one TCR beta chain sequence. The data originate from a study of blood T cells in healthy people across ages. A second PCR, run for roughly 7 to 12 cycles, used a sample-barcoded 5' primer plus a J-beta primer mix. MiXCR, run by TCRdb on the 5' RACE reads, gives a single entry per CDR3 protein. The sample shows 540,000 or so distinct CDR3 sequences, roughly 48% of them seen only once. The CDR3 totals 16 residues. The sequence was collected from an elderly man in good health. J is TRBJ2-7 and V is TRBV21-1; whether TRBD2, the table's D call, matches the DNA was not checked. TRBV21-1 is classified as a pseudogene. Sequenced sample: blood. The CDR3 protein is CASSKGSGLFTYEQYF. The CDR3 coding sequence is TGTGCCAGCAGCAAAGGCTCAGGACTATTCACCTACGAGCAGTACTTC.